The T cell receptor beta chain under discussion was sequenced for a study of siplizumab effects on memory and regulatory T cells. The CDR3 contains 15 residues. Germline values: CDR1 SGHNT, CDR2 YENEEA. With V trimmed by 4 bases and J by 4 bases, 6 bases remained unmatched. Study findings and constraints: Solely a minor proportion of alloreactive clones could be assigned to unstimulated subsets. The mean Treg-derived percentage of mappable alloreactive CD4+ clones was 60% to 70% with siplizumab compared with less than 35% in controls. Naive T cells looked more diverse than memory cells and looked like major alloresponse contributors.

On this clone itself: Its antigen remains unidentified.

The data were produced by immunoSEQ multiplex PCR, yet TCRdb's version contains in-frame clones alone and is incomplete. Here the sample spans about 69,000 clones, over 70% being singletons. This sequence joins TRBV11-3 and TRBJ1-1, with 10 bases fitting TRBD1. The clonotype was recovered from a human donor in good health. Sequencing input: Tregs sorted from blood. CDR3 protein: CASSSRDRGGTEAFF. For the CDR3, the DNA is TGTGCCAGCAGCTCCCGGGACAGGGGCGGCACTGAAGCTTTCTTT.